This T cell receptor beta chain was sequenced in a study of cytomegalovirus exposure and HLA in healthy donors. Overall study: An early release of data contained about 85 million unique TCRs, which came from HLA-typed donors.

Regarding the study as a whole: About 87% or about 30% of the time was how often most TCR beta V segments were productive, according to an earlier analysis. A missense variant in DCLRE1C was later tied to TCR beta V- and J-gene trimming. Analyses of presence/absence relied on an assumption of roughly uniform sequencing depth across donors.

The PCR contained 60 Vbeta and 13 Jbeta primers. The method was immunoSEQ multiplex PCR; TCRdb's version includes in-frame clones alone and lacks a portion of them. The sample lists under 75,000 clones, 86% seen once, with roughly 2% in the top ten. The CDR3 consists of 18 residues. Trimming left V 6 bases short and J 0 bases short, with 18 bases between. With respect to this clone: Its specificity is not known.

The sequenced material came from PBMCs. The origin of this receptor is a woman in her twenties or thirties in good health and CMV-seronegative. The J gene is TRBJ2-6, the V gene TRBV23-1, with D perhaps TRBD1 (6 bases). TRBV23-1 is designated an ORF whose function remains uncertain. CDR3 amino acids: CASRTQGNINSGANVLTF. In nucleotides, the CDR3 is TGCGCCAGCAGGACACAGGGAAACATAAACTCTGGGGCCAACGTCCTGACTTTC.